What follows is one T cell receptor beta chain and its context. This record comes from a study of low-dose radiotherapy and immunotherapy resistance in tumors. Study-level information: Members of Cohort 1 were treated with 0.5 Gy per fraction every 2 weeks. The prescribed total PTV dose was 6.5 Gy. Oral aspirin at 300 mg was taken daily by patients for four cycles, beginning on cycle 1 day 1. It was 1 Gy per fraction every two weeks that Cohort 2 received, adding up to 13 Gy over 26 weeks.

TRAV- and TRBV-specific primers were used for first-strand cDNA, which covered alpha and beta chains. PCR amplification of the TCRs was performed with Phusion for 20 PCR cycles, and it relied on a constant-region primer together with a V-primer adapter. TCRdb re-called the reads through MiXCR, storing one row per CDR3 protein. Of around 18,000 distinct CDR3 sequences detected, approximately 79% appear once; the ten largest clones hold roughly 10%. The therapy administered to donors comprised nivolumab, ipilimumab, aspirin, low-dose cyclophosphamide and low-dose radiotherapy. V was trimmed by 0 bases and J by 2 bases, leaving 11 bases between them. The CDR3 length is 16 residues. Germline CDR1 is SGHTA and CDR2 is FQGNSA.

The rearrangement links TRBV7-2 to TRBJ1-5, with a possible D match to TRBD1 (5 bases). The receptor was derived from a human donor with advanced metastatic prostate, ovarian, gallbladder or colorectal cancer (not recorded which). This table probably holds off-target reads from a library built for another chain. CDR3 sequence: CASSLAAGRGNQPQHF. Here the CDR3 DNA reads TGTGCCAGCAGCTTAGCGGCAGGGAGAGGCAATCAGCCCCAGCATTTT.